This T cell receptor (beta chain) was captured in a study of blood T cell repertoires in COVID-19. Clones were sequenced by immunoSEQ multiplex PCR, and TCRdb holds only the in-frame ones, with some missing. The data contain hundreds of thousands of clones, 75% to 90% of them singletons. Trimming stripped 6 bases from V and 8 bases from J, with 22 bases between. CDR1 MNHEY and CDR2 SVGEGT come from the germline V gene. The CDR3 covers 15 residues. The TCR comes from a woman between 65 and 79 years old with COVID-19, enrolled during active disease. The chain combines TRBV6-2 or TRBV6-3 with TRBJ1-1, with D possibly TRBD1 on 6 matching bases. The material sequenced was peripheral blood. The CDR3, as DNA: TGTGCCAGCAGCGGACAGCTCCCCACGGAAAGGGAAGCTTTCTTT. The encoded protein is CASSGQLPTEREAFF.